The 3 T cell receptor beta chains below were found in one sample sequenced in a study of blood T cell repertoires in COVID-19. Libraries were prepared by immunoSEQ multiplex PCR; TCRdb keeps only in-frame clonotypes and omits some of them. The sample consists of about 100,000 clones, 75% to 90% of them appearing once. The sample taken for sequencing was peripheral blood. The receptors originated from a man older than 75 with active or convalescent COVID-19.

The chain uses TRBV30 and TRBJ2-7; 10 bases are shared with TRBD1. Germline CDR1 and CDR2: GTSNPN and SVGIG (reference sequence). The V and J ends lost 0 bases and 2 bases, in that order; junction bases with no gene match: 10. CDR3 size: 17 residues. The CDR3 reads CAWSVLRGTGATYEQYF. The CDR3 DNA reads TGTGCCTGGAGTGTCCTCCGTGGGACAGGGGCTACCTACGAGCAGTACTTC.

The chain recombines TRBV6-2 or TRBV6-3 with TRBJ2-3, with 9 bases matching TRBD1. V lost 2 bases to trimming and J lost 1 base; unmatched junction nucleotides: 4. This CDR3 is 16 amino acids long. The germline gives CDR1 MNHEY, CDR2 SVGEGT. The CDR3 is CASSYLQGAGTDTQYF. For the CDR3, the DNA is TGTGCCAGCAGTTACCTACAGGGGGCGGGCACAGATACGCAGTATTTT.

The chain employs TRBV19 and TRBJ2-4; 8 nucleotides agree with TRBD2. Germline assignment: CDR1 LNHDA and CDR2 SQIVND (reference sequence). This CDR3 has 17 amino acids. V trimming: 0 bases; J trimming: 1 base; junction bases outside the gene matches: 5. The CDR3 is CASSIEAGGVAKNIQYF. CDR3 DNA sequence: TGTGCCAGTAGTATAGAGGCGGGGGGAGTGGCCAAAAACATTCAGTACTTC.